A single sample gave rise to the 12 T cell receptor beta chains below, sequenced in a study of OX40 agonist ivuxolimab in advanced cancers. Profiling relied on immunoSEQ multiplex PCR, and the TCRdb table lists in-frame clones only, not all of them. The sample records about 100,000 clones, 75% to 95% being singletons. Sequencing was performed on CD4+ or CD8+ T cells sorted from blood, taken in a trial of the OX40 agonist ivuxolimab. The source of these receptors is an adult with an advanced solid tumor such as melanoma, head and neck, liver or kidney cancer.

The rearrangement links TRBV28 to TRBJ2-1; D not resolved. Germline CDR1 MDHEN, CDR2 SYDVKM. V dropped 2 bases and J dropped 0 bases, with 11 bases sitting between them. CDR3 length equals 16 residues. CDR3 protein: CASSLRASSSYNEQFF. In nucleotides, the CDR3 is TGTGCCAGCAGTTTAAGGGCTTCGAGCTCCTACAATGAGCAGTTCTTC.

The gene calls are TRBV6-5 and TRBJ1-2; the D gene is possibly TRBD1 (5 bases). CDR1 is MNHEY and CDR2 is SVGAGI in the germline V gene. The CDR3 sequence is 15 residues long. V gave up 4 bases and J gave up 7 bases, with 19 bases separating them. The CDR3 protein is CASSLTLTARGGYTF. The CDR3 nucleotides are TGTGCCAGCAGTTTAACCCTGACAGCCCGGGGTGGCTACACCTTC.

The chain is built from TRBV2 and TRBJ2-5, with a tentative D call TRBD1 (6 bases). The CDR3 totals 13 residues. Per germline, CDR1 SNHLY and CDR2 FYNNEI. The V and J ends lost 11 bases and 7 bases respectively, with 20 bases between them. The CDR3 nucleotides read TGTGCCGCATCTTGGGGGCTGGGGGCGACCCAGTACTTC. Its translation is CAASWGLGATQYF.

In its sample, this clone was seen once. This chain joins TRBV5-1 and TRBJ1-1; maybe TRBD1 (6 bases). From germline, CDR1 is SGHRS and CDR2 YFSETQ. The germline V and J ends were trimmed by 7 bases and 6 bases, with 25 bases remaining between them. CDR3 length equals 16 residues. In DNA, the CDR3 is TGCGCCAGCTGTCCTCGGGGGCCCGGGGTCGACGCTGAAGCTTTCTTT. Its protein product is CASCPRGPGVDAEAFF.

The chain employs TRBV28 and TRBJ2-2; no definite D call. Trimming cost V 3 bases and J 3 bases, with 11 bases left between them. Germline-derived CDR1 and CDR2 are MDHEN and SYDVKM. The CDR3 length is 15 residues. CDR3 nucleotide sequence: TGTGCCAGCAGTTTGAGTCTGGCCCACACCGGGGAGCTGTTTTTT. It yields the protein CASSLSLAHTGELFF. The whole variable domain, filled in from reference TRBV28 and TRBJ2-2, reads DVKVTQSSRYLVKRTGEKVFLECVQDMDHENMFWYRQDPGLGLRLIYFSYDVKMKEKGDIPEGYSVSREKKERFSLILESASTNQTSMYLCASSLSLAHTGELFFGEGSRLTVL.

Of note for this clone: In the same sample, other DNA sequences code for this CDR3. The gene calls are TRBV7-9 and TRBJ2-5; 8 nucleotides align to TRBD1. CDR1 and CDR2 from the germline V gene are SEHNR and FQNEAQ (reference sequence). The CDR3 extends over 14 amino acids. V lost 3 bases to trimming and J lost 2 bases; unmatched junction nucleotides: 2. The CDR3 bases are TGTGCCAGCAGCTTGAGGACAGGGCAAGAGACCCAGTACTTC. It specifies CASSLRTGQETQYF.

The genes are TRBV6-5 and TRBJ1-4; D is undetermined. This CDR3 contains 15 residues. Germline V CDR1 and CDR2: MNHEY, SVGAGI. Between the trimmed V and J ends, which lost 3 bases and 7 bases, there was a span of 15 bases. The CDR3 spells CASSYGGSVSEKLFF. In DNA, the CDR3 is TGTGCCAGCAGTTATGGTGGTAGCGTCAGTGAAAAACTGTTTTTT.

The chain couples TRBV11-1 to TRBJ2-7; D unclear. Germline V lookup: CDR1 SGHAT, CDR2 FQDESV (reference sequence). There are 12 residues in the CDR3. The V end lost 5 bases, the J end lost 7 bases, and 12 bases lay between the germline ends. The CDR3 nucleotides are TGTGCCAGCAGCAAACTAAGCTATGAGCAGTACTTC. Residues: CASSKLSYEQYF.

The chain's CDR3 is CASRRTTNTGELFF. CDR3 DNA sequence: TGTGCCAGCCGGCGGACAACGAACACCGGGGAGCTGTTTTTT. V and J are TRBV9 and TRBJ2-2; D is perhaps TRBD1 (5 bases). The germline V gene encodes CDR1 SGDLS and CDR2 YYNGEE. This CDR3 spans 14 amino acids. V lost 7 bases to trimming and J lost 0 bases, with 10 bases between them.

This chain uses TRBV27 with TRBJ2-1; D perhaps matches TRBD1 (5 bases). The length of the CDR3 is 14 residues. Per the germline V gene, CDR1 is MNHEY and CDR2 is SMNVEV (reference sequence). Trimming took 5 bases from V and 2 from J, leaving 10 bases between them. The CDR3 protein is CASSPDRAYNEQFF. In nucleotides, the CDR3 is TGTGCCAGCAGTCCCGACAGAGCCTACAATGAGCAGTTCTTC.

The chain employs TRBV4-3 and TRBJ2-2; D may match TRBD1 or TRBD2 (5 bases each). Germline lookup yields CDR1 LGHNA and CDR2 YSLEER. The CDR3 has 14 amino acids. V was pared by 6 bases and J by 4 bases, with 12 bases between. The CDR3 sequence is CASRPQGPTGELFF. The CDR3 DNA is TGCGCCAGCAGACCCCAGGGACCCACCGGGGAGCTGTTTTTT.

The gene calls are TRBV28 and TRBJ2-7, with 7 positions matching TRBD1. Trimming cost V 5 bases and J 1 base; bases outside gene matches: 2. The CDR3 contains 13 residues. Germline V gene sequence: CDR1 MDHEN, CDR2 SYDVKM. CDR3 residues: CASSEGQSYEQYF. Here the CDR3 DNA reads TGTGCCAGCAGTGAGGGACAGTCCTACGAGCAGTACTTC.